A few counts support the clone carrying this T cell receptor beta chain. The sample's time point: persistent/refractory GD, antithyroid drugs over 5 years with positive TRAb. After RNA was extracted from PBMCs, the TCR library was made from it. The EDTA tubes were filled with 8 to 9.5 milliliters of drawn peripheral blood. The data derive from a study of regulatory T cells in long-lasting Graves disease. Study as a whole: Persistent Graves' disease required over 5 years of antithyroid drugs and positive TSH receptor antibodies.

V gave up 4 bases and J gave up 2 bases, with 5 bases separating them. This CDR3 contains 13 residues. Germline-derived CDR1 and CDR2 are LGHDT and YNNKEL (reference sequence). Investigators prepared the TCR beta libraries by applying iRepertoire HTBI primers and Arm-PCR of CDR3 regions. TCRdb re-called the multiplex PCR reads with MiXCR, one entry per CDR3 protein. The table has some 370,000 distinct CDR3 sequences, 20% to 25% seen once. Sequences were derived from peripheral blood mononuclear cells (PBMCs), sampled when the disease was refractory, from a patient treated with antithyroid drugs. The origin of this receptor is a female donor with Graves disease. The chain couples TRBV3-1 to TRBJ2-2; the D is unclear. The CDR3 reads CASSRENTGELFF. CDR3 nucleotides: TGTGCCAGCAGCCGGGAAAACACCGGGGAGCTGTTTTTT.